This TCR beta chain was identified in a study of blood T cell repertoires in COVID-19. The CDR3 contains 13 residues. Germline CDR1 ENHRY, CDR2 SYGVKD. The junction had 6 bases not matched to a gene; V was cut back by 7 bases and J by 4 bases. TCRdb's copy holds only in-frame clones and misses some; the assay was immunoSEQ multiplex PCR. Among around 100,000 clones listed, roughly 85% were seen once. This TCR was sampled from a human donor in a cohort sampled during active COVID-19. The chain employs TRBV10-3 and TRBJ2-5; 7 bases agree with TRBD1. Sequenced: peripheral blood. DNA for the CDR3: TGTGCCATCACTGACAGGGTTCGAGAGACCCAGTACTTC. It is translated as CAITDRVRETQYF.